These 24 T cell receptor beta chains originate from one sample sequenced in a study of CD8 T cells in Susac syndrome. RNA amounts of roughly 0.45 to 1 ug underwent reverse transcription with random hexamers. TCRdb independently ran MiXCR on the immunoSEQ multiplex PCR reads; one entry per CDR3 protein. The sample holds about 150,000 distinct CDR3 sequences, approximately 95% seen once. Input material: CD8+ T cells from PBMCs. These receptors originate from a human donor with Susac syndrome.

Here the CDR3 reads CASSRGGGSNEQFF. The CDR3 bases are TGTGCCAGCAGCAGGGGGGGTGGTAGCAATGAGCAGTTCTTC. The V gene is TRBV9, the J gene TRBJ2-1, with TRBD2 as a possible D gene (7 bases). The CDR3 runs to 14 residues. Germline V gives CDR1 SGDLS, CDR2 YYNGEE. V lost 4 bases to trimming and J lost 6 bases, with 14 bases between them.

This clonotype has just a few counts. The chain couples TRBV29-1 to TRBJ2-7, with 7 bases aligning to TRBD1. CDR3 length: 11 amino acids. Germline V gene data show CDR1 as SQVTM and CDR2 as ANQGSEA. V lost 5 bases to trimming and J lost 3 bases; unmatched junction nucleotides: 1. The CDR3 protein is CSVTGDYEQYF. CDR3 nucleotides: TGCAGCGTTACAGGGGACTACGAGCAGTACTTC.

This clonotype appeared a few times. This rearrangement joins TRBV27 to TRBJ1-1; weak D call: TRBD1 (5 bases). Per the germline V gene, CDR1 is MNHEY and CDR2 is SMNVEV (reference sequence). Between the trimmed V and J ends, which lost 2 bases and 7 bases, there was a span of 8 bases. CDR3 length: 12 residues. For the CDR3, the DNA is TGTGCCAGCAGTTTAGGAAGGGGTGAAGCTTTCTTT. This sequence encodes CASSLGRGEAFF.

The chain combines TRBV14 with TRBJ2-2, with D unresolved. The V end was cut by 0 bases, the J end by 7 bases, with 6 bases between. Germline V gives CDR1 SGHDN, CDR2 FVKESK. This CDR3 has 13 amino acids. CDR3 region: CASSQEGIGELFF. The CDR3 coding sequence is TGTGCCAGCAGCCAAGAGGGGATCGGGGAGCTGTTTTTT.

The chain is built from TRBV6-5 and TRBJ1-1, with D unclear. This CDR3 region has 13 residues. Germline lookup yields CDR1 MNHEY and CDR2 SVGAGI. Trimming took 2 bases from V and 2 from J, leaving 6 bases between them. CDR3 in amino acids: CASSYALNTEAFF. Written as DNA, the CDR3 is TGTGCCAGCAGTTACGCCCTCAACACTGAAGCTTTCTTT.

This chain links TRBV3-1 with TRBJ2-1; D uncertain. CDR3 length: 15 residues. Per the germline V gene, CDR1 is LGHDT and CDR2 is YNNKEL (reference sequence). The ends were cut back, 0 bases at V and 5 bases at J, with 11 bases in the middle. The CDR3 DNA reads as TGTGCCAGCAGCCAAGATTTTTTGGCACACAATGAGCAGTTCTTC. This gives the protein CASSQDFLAHNEQFF.

This chain links TRBV29-1 with TRBJ2-1; D remains ambiguous. Trimming cost V 6 bases and J 3 bases, with 6 bases left between them. The CDR3 covers 11 residues. The V gene's germline CDR1 is SQVTM and CDR2 ANQGSEA. The CDR3 loop is CSVPDYNEQFF. In nucleotides, the CDR3 is TGCAGCGTCCCAGACTACAATGAGCAGTTCTTC.

V and J are TRBV15 and TRBJ2-3; D not resolved. Germline V gives CDR1 LNHNV, CDR2 YYDKDF (reference sequence). V was cut by 1 base and J by 4 bases, with 9 bases left in between. This CDR3 comprises 14 residues. The CDR3 DNA reads TGTGCCACCAGCAGAGGGACCGGACCAGATACGCAGTATTTT. Its translation: CATSRGTGPDTQYF.

V and J are TRBV6-6 and TRBJ2-7, with no clear D. CDR1 and CDR2 from the germline V gene are MNHNY and SVGAGI (reference sequence). V lost 4 bases to trimming and J lost 6 bases, with 7 bases between them. The CDR3 has 11 residues. CDR3 loop: CASSLTVEQYF. The CDR3, as DNA: TGTGCCAGCAGTTTGACCGTCGAGCAGTACTTC.

The rearrangement uses TRBV5-1 and TRBJ2-1; D remains unclear. V shed 5 bases and J shed 2 bases, with 11 bases lying between them. CDR3 size: 14 residues. Germline CDR1 reads SGHRS; CDR2 reads YFSETQ. The CDR3 protein is CASRRTPTYNEQFF. For the CDR3, the DNA is TGCGCCAGCAGGCGGACCCCGACCTACAATGAGCAGTTCTTC.

The chain employs TRBV7-8 and TRBJ2-1, with TRBD2 matching 15 bases. CDR1 is SGHVS, CDR2 FQNEAQ, per germline. The trim removed 1 base at V and 7 bases at J, leaving 8 bases unmatched. The CDR3 totals 18 residues. The CDR3 protein is CASSLVRTSGRALNEQFF. The CDR3 bases are TGTGCCAGCAGCTTAGTTCGGACTAGCGGGAGGGCCCTGAATGAGCAGTTCTTC.

J is TRBJ1-5 and V is TRBV27, with D unclear. Trimming left V 2 bases short and J 6 bases short, with 8 bases between. Looked up from germline, CDR1 is MNHEY and CDR2 is SMNVEV (reference sequence). The CDR3 has 13 amino acids. CDR3 amino acids: CASSLALGQPQHF. CDR3 DNA sequence: TGTGCCAGCAGTTTAGCACTAGGTCAGCCCCAGCATTTT.

This chain links TRBV6-2 or TRBV6-3 with TRBJ2-1; possible D gene TRBD1, 6 bases. The V gene's germline CDR1 is MNHEY and CDR2 SVGEGT. Between the trimmed V and J ends, which lost 6 bases and 5 bases, there was a span of 23 bases. This CDR3 comprises 17 residues. The CDR3, as DNA: TGTGCCAGCAGACCGCTTTTCGGTGTTGGGGGCAACAATGAGCAGTTCTTC. Translating it yields CASRPLFGVGGNNEQFF.

In its sample, this clonotype was seen a few times. The chain joins TRBV5-6 to TRBJ2-7; D gene uncertain. This CDR3 is built from 12 residues. V shed 2 bases and J shed 6 bases, with 9 bases lying between them. Germline CDR1 SGHDT, CDR2 YYEEEE. CDR3: CASSLAQREQYF. The DNA for the CDR3 is TGTGCCAGCAGCTTAGCCCAGCGCGAGCAGTACTTC.

This chain joins TRBV28 and TRBJ2-6, with D possibly TRBD1 on 5 matching bases. CDR3 length: 16 amino acids. The germline gives CDR1 MDHEN, CDR2 SYDVKM. V lost 6 bases and J lost 0, with 12 bases in between. The CDR3 loop reads CASRDIFRSGANVLTF. The DNA of the CDR3 is TGTGCCAGCAGGGACATATTTCGCTCTGGGGCCAACGTCCTGACTTTC.

The V gene is TRBV20-1, the J gene TRBJ2-7, with a possible D match to TRBD1 (5 bases). Deletions cut 6 bases from V and 0 bases from J, with 12 bases between. CDR1 DFQATT and CDR2 SNEGSKA come from the germline V gene (reference sequence). CDR3 size: 13 residues. CDR3 residues: CSATTGSSYEQYF. The DNA of the CDR3 is TGCAGTGCAACTACAGGTAGCTCCTACGAGCAGTACTTC.

V is TRBV29-1 and J is TRBJ2-2; D uncertain. Trimming removed 2 bases at V and 2 bases at J, with 6 bases between. CDR3 length: 13 amino acids. Germline V lookup: CDR1 SQVTM, CDR2 ANQGSEA. Written as DNA, the CDR3 is TGCAGCGTTGAAAGGGTTAACACCGGGGAGCTGTTTTTT. Protein sequence: CSVERVNTGELFF.

The chain links TRBV27 to TRBJ1-2; no firm D call. Trimming removed 0 bases at V and 4 bases at J, with 6 bases between. Germline CDR1 is MNHEY and CDR2 is SMNVEV (reference sequence). The CDR3 runs to 13 residues. The CDR3 is CASSLSGFYGYTF. The CDR3 DNA reads as TGTGCCAGCAGTTTATCAGGATTCTATGGCTACACCTTC.

The chain combines TRBV9 with TRBJ2-1; perhaps TRBD2 as D (5 bases). The CDR3 is 13 amino acids. Trimming pared 6 bases from V and 3 bases from J, leaving 10 bases between. Germline values: CDR1 SGDLS, CDR2 YYNGEE. CDR3 loop: CASNPAGYNEQFF. DNA for the CDR3: TGTGCCAGCAACCCCGCGGGCTACAATGAGCAGTTCTTC.

The V call is TRBV29-1, the J call TRBJ1-1; D might be TRBD1 (5 bases). The germline V and J ends were trimmed by 0 bases and 4 bases, with 6 bases remaining between them. Germline V gene data show CDR1 as SQVTM and CDR2 as ANQGSEA. This CDR3 has 12 residues. The CDR3 reads CSVEDRGTEAFF. CDR3 DNA sequence: TGCAGCGTTGAAGATAGGGGCACTGAAGCTTTCTTT.

The CDR3 coding sequence is TGTGCCAGCAGCTCCTTACAGGGGTCCGAGACCCAGTACTTC. Its protein is CASSSLQGSETQYF. V is TRBV5-4 and J is TRBJ2-5; TRBD1 matches at 7 bases. Trimming removed 3 bases from V and 5 bases from J; junction bases left unmatched: 7. CDR1 and CDR2 (germline): SGHNT, YYREEE (reference sequence). The CDR3 consists of 14 residues. Complete variable domain (other parts from reference TRBV5-4 and TRBJ2-5): ETGVTQSPTHLIKTRGQQVTLRCSSQSGHNTVSWYQQALGQGPQFIFQYYREEENGRGNFPPRFSGLQFPNYSSELNVNALELDDSALYLCASSSLQGSETQYFGPGTRLLVL.

The chain recombines TRBV27 with TRBJ2-7, with unresolved D. Germline V CDR1 and CDR2: MNHEY, SMNVEV (reference sequence). V lost 9 bases to trimming and J lost 5 bases, with 23 bases between them. The CDR3 is made up of 15 amino acids. The CDR3: CASSLKTSLWDEQYF. The CDR3, as DNA: TGTGCCAGTTCCCTAAAGACAAGTCTGTGGGACGAGCAGTACTTC.

The CDR3 nucleotides read TGCGCCAGCAATGATTGGAACAGCCAGAACACTGAAGCTTTCTTT. Its protein is CASNDWNSQNTEAFF. The chain is built from TRBV4-1 and TRBJ1-1, with D unclear. The CDR3 contains 15 residues. V lost 7 bases, J lost 1 base, and 16 bases lay in between. The germline V gene has CDR1 MGHRA and CDR2 YSYEKL.

The chain carries TRBV13 and TRBJ2-7; D possibly corresponds to TRBD2 (5 bases). CDR3 length equals 15 residues. V was trimmed by 4 bases and J by 1 base, leaving 14 bases between them. CDR1 and CDR2 from the germline V gene are PRHDT and FYEKMQ (reference sequence). DNA of the CDR3: TGTGCCAGCAGCTCAGAGGGAAAGGGATCCTACGAGCAGTACTTC. Encoded protein: CASSSEGKGSYEQYF.